Listed here are 5 T cell receptor beta chains from one sample, sequenced in a study of T cells in Graves' hyperthyroidism and ophthalmopathy. Amplified regions were TCR beta CDR3 sequences from RNA transcripts. The TCR CDR3 first-round RT-PCR relied on the HTBI primer set. TCRdb re-called the multiplex PCR reads with MiXCR, one entry per CDR3 protein. This sample has more than 300,000 distinct CDR3 sequences, with approximately 17% found just once. The sequencing sample was made of blood. The receptors were gathered from a man aged 18 to 35 with Graves' ophthalmopathy.

This clonotype has ten or more counts. The chain is built from TRBV6-5 and TRBJ2-7; D unresolved. The CDR3 loop spans 14 amino acids. V lost 0 bases to trimming and J lost 5 bases, with 11 bases between them. CDR1 is MNHEY, CDR2 SVGAGI, per germline. CDR3 region: CASSYSRQDHEQYF. The CDR3 nucleotides are TGTGCCAGCAGTTACTCGAGGCAGGACCACGAGCAGTACTTC.

This clonotype was detected ten times or more. The V gene is TRBV5-1, the J gene TRBJ1-5; D is perhaps TRBD1 (5 bases). This CDR3 spans 14 amino acids. Trimming took 0 bases from V and 8 from J, leaving 12 bases between them. CDR1 is SGHRS, CDR2 YFSETQ, per germline. As DNA, the CDR3 is TGCGCCAGCAGCTTGGACGTCGGGGCCAAGCCCCAGCATTTT. Its protein product is CASSLDVGAKPQHF.

The sample holds many counts of this clonotype. The chain couples TRBV12-3 or TRBV12-4 to TRBJ2-2, with 10 bases fitting TRBD1. V lost 0 bases and J lost 0; bases outside the gene matches: 4. The CDR3 sequence is 18 residues long. As DNA, the CDR3 is TGTGCCAGCAGTTTAGCGGCCGGGACAGGGGCGAACACCGGGGAGCTGTTTTTT. Translated: CASSLAAGTGANTGELFF.

The sample holds many counts of this clonotype. The chain is built from TRBV2 and TRBJ2-7, with TRBD1 as a possible D gene (5 bases). The germline CDR1 and CDR2 sequences are SNHLY and FYNNEI. CDR3 size: 13 residues. The chain's CDR3 is CVTQAGKVYEQYF. The CDR3 coding sequence is TGTGTCACCCAGGCAGGGAAAGTTTACGAGCAGTACTTC.

The table lists this clonotype with a few counts. In DNA form, the CDR3 reads TGTGCCAGCAGCCAAGGTGGGACAGGGGCTGAAAAACTGTTTTTT. It codes for CASSQGGTGAEKLFF. The gene calls are TRBV3-1 and TRBJ1-4, with 10 bases identical to TRBD1. The CDR3 length is 15 residues. The J segment lost 7 bases and the V segment lost 1 base, leaving 3 bases of the junction unmatched. Germline CDR1 LGHDT, CDR2 YNNKEL (reference sequence). The entire variable domain, with the rest obtained from reference TRBV3-1 and TRBJ1-4, is as follows: DTAVSQTPKYLVTQMGNDKSIKCEQNLGHDTMYWYKQDSKKFLKIMFSYNNKELIINETVPNRFSPKSPDKAHLNLHINSLELGDSAVYFCASSQGGTGAEKLFFGSGTQLSVL.